This T cell receptor beta chain was obtained from a study of cytomegalovirus exposure and HLA in healthy donors. Whole-study results and caveats: Beyond CMV serostatus, there was no information to go on about immune exposure.

Trimming stripped 1 base from V and 3 bases from J, with 13 bases between. This CDR3 has 15 amino acids. Germline V lookup: CDR1 SEHNR, CDR2 FQNEAQ (reference sequence). Worth noting for this clone: Its antigen is unknown.

The PCR used 60 Vbeta and 13 Jbeta primers. Produced via immunoSEQ multiplex PCR; TCRdb's table is partial and in-frame only. Of around 180,000 clones detected, 80% to 90% appear once; the ten largest clones hold 2.4%. Specimen: PBMCs. This clonotype was sampled from a male donor in good health and CMV-seronegative. This rearrangement joins TRBV7-9 to TRBJ2-7; D uncertain. The CDR3 reads CASSLVSDIGYEQYF. The CDR3 DNA is TGTGCCAGCAGCTTAGTAAGTGACATAGGCTACGAGCAGTACTTC.